This T cell receptor (beta chain) was identified in a study of stem cell transplantation in POMP-related autoinflammatory disease. Study in general: DNA chimerism showed 100% graft donor engraftment of neutrophils and platelets through one year. Study-wide results and caveats: In patients with PRAID, every analyzed T-cell subset tended to show lower diversity and higher clonality. In PRAID patients, the number of distinct TRB V-J gene pairings was restricted.

Generated by immunoSEQ multiplex PCR, the TCRdb table keeps only in-frame clones and is missing some. The table has 9,000 to 10,000 clones, more than 75% seen once; the top ten hold around 4.6%. In germline, CDR1 is LNHNV, CDR2 YYDKDF (reference sequence). The CDR3 totals 15 residues. V was shortened by 0 bases and J by 4 bases, with 10 bases between the two germline ends. As to this clone: Its cognate antigen is unknown.

The chain links TRBV15 to TRBJ1-5; D not certain. The TCR sequence derives from a human patient with POMP-related autoinflammation and immune dysregulation (PRAID). Some T cells may trace back to the graft donor. Sequences were derived from CD4+ T cells from PBMCs, sampled after stem cell transplantation. The CDR3 here is CATSRDERVNQPQHF. CDR3 coding DNA: TGTGCCACCAGCAGAGATGAGAGGGTTAATCAGCCCCAGCATTTT.